A single sample is the source of the 10 T cell receptor beta chains below, sequenced in a study of T cell responses to AZD1222 COVID-19 vaccine. Generated by immunoSEQ multiplex PCR, the TCRdb table keeps only in-frame clones and is missing some. This sample carries about 100,000 clones, approximately 90% of them seen once, and the ten largest clones take more than 15%. This sample comprised peripheral blood, obtained on day 0 of AZD1222 vaccination. These receptor sequences come from an adult in good health.

As concerns this clone: This CDR3 is also generated by other DNA sequences in the sample. V and J are TRBV11-3 and TRBJ2-7; D unclear. This CDR3 region has 13 residues. Trimming took off 1 base at V and 4 bases at J, with 8 bases between the two ends. Germline lookup yields CDR1 SGHNT and CDR2 YENEEA. The DNA of the CDR3 is TGTGCCAGCAGCTTAGTATCCGGATACGAGCAGTACTTC. The encoded protein is CASSLVSGYEQYF.

V and J are TRBV12-3 or TRBV12-4 and TRBJ1-1; 7 bases map to TRBD1. CDR3 length: 13 amino acids. The V segment lost 5 bases and the J segment 5 bases; nucleotides outside the gene matches: 5. CDR3 region: CASSETGWTEAFF. CDR3 sequence (DNA): TGTGCCAGCAGTGAGACAGGGTGGACTGAAGCTTTCTTT.

This rearrangement joins TRBV5-8 to TRBJ2-3; weak D call: TRBD1 (6 bases). Germline-derived CDR1 and CDR2 are SGHTS and YDEGEE. V was clipped by 3 bases and J by 6 bases, with 17 bases between them. The CDR3 is 15 residues long. The CDR3 DNA is TGTGCCAGCAGCTCCCGGACAGATTGGACGGATACGCAGTATTTT. Translating it yields CASSSRTDWTDTQYF.

The chain links TRBV13 to TRBJ2-3, with 9 bases lining up with TRBD2. Germline V gene lookup returns CDR1 PRHDT and CDR2 FYEKMQ (reference sequence). The V segment lost 2 bases and the J segment 5 bases; nucleotides outside the gene matches: 8. The CDR3 runs 16 residues. For the CDR3, the DNA is TGTGCCAGCAGCTTATTTGCGGGAGGGCGGGAAGATACGCAGTATTTT. This encodes CASSLFAGGREDTQYF.

The gene calls are TRBV9 and TRBJ1-2; D gene uncertain. Germline lookup yields CDR1 SGDLS and CDR2 YYNGEE. This CDR3 spans 15 amino acids. The V end lost 3 bases, the J end lost 0 bases, and 12 bases lay between the germline ends. CDR3 loop: CASSAADDPNYGYTF. In DNA, the CDR3 is TGTGCCAGCAGCGCGGCCGACGACCCTAACTATGGCTACACCTTC. The whole variable domain, remainder taken from reference TRBV9 and TRBJ1-2, is DSGVTQTPKHLITATGQRVTLRCSPRSGDLSVYWYQQSLDQGLQFLIQYYNGEERAKGNILERFSAQQFPDLHSELNLSSLELGDSALYFCASSAADDPNYGYTFGSGTRLTVV.

The chain uses TRBV5-1 and TRBJ2-5; TRBD2 aligns across 13 bases. The CDR3 runs 17 residues. CDR1 and CDR2 (germline): SGHRS, YFSETQ. Trimming removed 0 bases from V and 4 bases from J; junction bases left unmatched: 6. CDR3 protein: CASSLEATSGRRETQYF. CDR3 sequence (DNA): TGCGCCAGCAGCTTGGAGGCGACTAGCGGGAGGAGAGAGACCCAGTACTTC.

The chain employs TRBV6-1 and TRBJ2-7, with TRBD1 as a possible D gene (5 bases). The CDR3 has 15 residues. The germline gives CDR1 MNHNS, CDR2 SASEGT. The V end lost 2 bases, the J end lost 2 bases, and 13 bases lay between the germline ends. CDR3 residues: CASSEFDSPTYEQYF. DNA for the CDR3: TGTGCCAGCAGTGAATTTGACAGTCCTACCTACGAGCAGTACTTC.

The genes are TRBV6-1 and TRBJ1-4, with 8 bases lining up with TRBD1. This CDR3 has 17 amino acids. Looked up from germline, CDR1 is MNHNS and CDR2 is SASEGT. The trim removed 0 bases at V and 10 bases at J, leaving 13 bases unmatched. For the CDR3, the DNA is TGTGCCAGCAGTGAAGCGACAGGGGTCTTGGGAAAGGGAAAACTGTTTTTT. This sequence encodes CASSEATGVLGKGKLFF.

V is TRBV6-5 and J is TRBJ1-5; no reliable D call. The CDR3 is 13 amino acids. Germline CDR1 is MNHEY and CDR2 is SVGAGI. V was pared by 5 bases and J by 4 bases, with 9 bases between. CDR3 protein: CASSQTGNQPQHF. The DNA of the CDR3 is TGTGCCAGCAGTCAAACTGGGAATCAGCCCCAGCATTTT.

The chain is built from TRBV19 and TRBJ2-7; 8 bases align to TRBD2. CDR1 and CDR2 (germline): LNHDA, SQIVND (reference sequence). V shed 4 bases, J shed 2 bases, and the junction held 4 bases outside the gene matches. The CDR3 totals 14 residues. The CDR3 region has the DNA TGTGCCAGTAGTAAGCGGGAGTTTCCCTACGAGCAGTACTTC. Translating gives CASSKREFPYEQYF. Combining the CDR3 with reference TRBV19 and TRBJ2-7 gives the whole variable domain DGGITQSPKYLFRKEGQNVTLSCEQNLNHDAMYWYRQDPGQGLRLIYYSQIVNDFQKGDIAEGYSVSREKKESFPLTVTSAQKNPTAFYLCASSKREFPYEQYFGPGTRLTVT.